This T cell receptor (beta chain) was obtained from a study of beta chain features in type 1 diabetes. Sorting with CD45RO/CCR7/CD25/CD127/CD95/CD27 yielded naive, central memory, regulatory and stem-like memory CD4+ cells. Isolated RNA was reverse transcribed in full, so expressed TCRB transcripts were sequenced. TCRdb's copy holds only in-frame clones and misses some; the assay was immunoSEQ multiplex PCR. This table has 500,000 to 650,000 clones, around 12% appearing once. This clone was counted a few times. Antigen unknown. Findings of the study overall: TCRB CDR3s from Type 1 diabetes patients were moderately but significantly shorter in all four CD4+ subsets.

Germline CDR1 reads MNHEY; CDR2 reads SMNVEV (reference sequence). The CDR3 has 17 amino acids. Trimming shortened V by 5 bases and J by 1 base, and 18 bases separated the two germline ends. The origin of this receptor is a man in his thirties or forties with type 1 diabetes. The material sequenced was naive CD4+ T cells from blood. The rearrangement links TRBV27 to TRBJ2-1, with D perhaps TRBD1 (5 bases). The CDR3 is CASSIVGQVGSYNEQFF. The CDR3 bases are TGTGCCAGCAGTATCGTGGGGCAGGTAGGGTCCTACAATGAGCAGTTCTTC.